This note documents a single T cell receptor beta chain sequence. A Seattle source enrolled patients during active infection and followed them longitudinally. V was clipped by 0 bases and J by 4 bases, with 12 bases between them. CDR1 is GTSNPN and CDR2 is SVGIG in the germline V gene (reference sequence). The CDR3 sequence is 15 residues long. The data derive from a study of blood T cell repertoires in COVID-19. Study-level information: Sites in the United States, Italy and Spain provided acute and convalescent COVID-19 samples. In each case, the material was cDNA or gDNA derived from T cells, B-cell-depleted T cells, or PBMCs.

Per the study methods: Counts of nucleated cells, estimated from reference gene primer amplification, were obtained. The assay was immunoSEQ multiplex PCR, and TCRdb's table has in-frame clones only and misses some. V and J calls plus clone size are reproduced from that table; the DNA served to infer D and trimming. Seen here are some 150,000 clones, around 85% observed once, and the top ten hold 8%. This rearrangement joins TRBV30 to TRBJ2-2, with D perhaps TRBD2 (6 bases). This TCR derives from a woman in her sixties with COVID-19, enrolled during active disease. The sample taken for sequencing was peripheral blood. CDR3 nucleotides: TGTGCCTGGAGTGTACTGACTAGGTCCACCGGGGAGCTGTTTTTT. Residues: CAWSVLTRSTGELFF.